The 18 T cell receptor beta chains below were found in one sample sequenced in a study of blood T cell repertoires in COVID-19. Sequencing used immunoSEQ multiplex PCR; TCRdb keeps in-frame clones, though not all of them. The repertoire includes about 26,000 clones, around 90% of them detected once, and about 10% sits in the top ten. The sequencing sample was made of peripheral blood. These receptors all stem from a man between 65 and 85 years old with acute or convalescent COVID-19.

This clone is classed as medium-sized (0.01 to 0.1%). V gene TRBV7-9 combines with J gene TRBJ2-7; 10 bases map to TRBD2. Germline values: CDR1 SEHNR, CDR2 FQNEAQ (reference sequence). V lost 0 bases, J lost 3 bases, and 2 bases stayed unmatched. This CDR3 comprises 15 residues. The CDR3 here is CASSLAVAGGYEQYF. In DNA form, the CDR3 reads TGTGCCAGCAGCTTAGCGGTAGCGGGAGGCTACGAGCAGTACTTC. Full variable domain (outside the CDR3, taken from reference TRBV7-9 and TRBJ2-7): DTGVSQNPRHKITKRGQNVTFRCDPISEHNRLYWYRQTLGQGPEFLTYFQNEAQLEKSRLLSDRFSAERPKGSFSTLEIQRTEQGDSAMYLCASSLAVAGGYEQYFGPGTRLTVT.

This clone was recorded only once. The V gene is TRBV5-1, the J gene TRBJ2-1, with D possibly TRBD1 on 5 matching bases. V was clipped by 4 bases and J by 0 bases, with 11 bases between them. Germline CDR1 SGHRS, CDR2 YFSETQ. The CDR3 is 15 amino acids. The CDR3 DNA follows: TGCGCCAGCAGCGGGGCTCGGACCTCCTACAATGAGCAGTTCTTC. It encodes CASSGARTSYNEQFF.

J is TRBJ1-1 and V is TRBV3-1 (or the pseudogene TRBV3-2); no clear D. The CDR3 consists of 14 residues. V shed 4 bases and J shed 3 bases, with 12 bases lying between them. In germline, CDR1 is LGHDT, CDR2 YNNKEL (reference sequence). The CDR3 here is CASSLEEGDTEAFF. CDR3 nucleotides: TGTGCCAGCAGCCTCGAGGAGGGAGACACTGAAGCTTTCTTT.

This chain uses TRBV28 with TRBJ2-7; the D gene is possibly TRBD1 (6 bases). The CDR3 is 16 residues long. The germline V and J ends were trimmed by 3 bases and 2 bases, with 17 bases remaining between them. The germline V gene has CDR1 MDHEN and CDR2 SYDVKM. The CDR3 loop reads CASSFGTSIPPYEQYF. In DNA, the CDR3 is TGTGCCAGCAGTTTCGGGACAAGCATTCCCCCCTACGAGCAGTACTTC. Complete variable domain (other parts from reference TRBV28 and TRBJ2-7): DVKVTQSSRYLVKRTGEKVFLECVQDMDHENMFWYRQDPGLGLRLIYFSYDVKMKEKGDIPEGYSVSREKKERFSLILESASTNQTSMYLCASSFGTSIPPYEQYFGPGTRLTVT.

J is TRBJ2-5 and V is TRBV24-1, with 10 bases that match TRBD2. Germline values: CDR1 KGHDR, CDR2 SFDVKD. This CDR3 spans 14 amino acids. After removal of 5 bases from V and 5 bases from J, the junction contained 4 bases not matched to a gene. CDR3 nucleotide sequence: TGTGCCACCAGTGTAGCGGGAGGTCGGGAGACCCAGTACTTC. This codes for CATSVAGGRETQYF.

The chain employs TRBV28 and TRBJ2-4; 7 bases line up with TRBD1. Germline lookup yields CDR1 MDHEN and CDR2 SYDVKM. V lost 6 bases to trimming and J lost 2 bases; unmatched junction nucleotides: 4. The CDR3 has 14 residues. The CDR3 bases are TGTGCCAGCAGCCCACAGGGGTCCAAAAACATTCAGTACTTC. Translated, it gives CASSPQGSKNIQYF. The full variable domain, completed using reference TRBV28 and TRBJ2-4, is DVKVTQSSRYLVKRTGEKVFLECVQDMDHENMFWYRQDPGLGLRLIYFSYDVKMKEKGDIPEGYSVSREKKERFSLILESASTNQTSMYLCASSPQGSKNIQYFGAGTRLSVL.

The CDR3 DNA reads TGTGCCAGCGGGAGGGCCGCCGAGCAGTACTTC. It is translated as CASGRAAEQYF. The chain uses TRBV2 and TRBJ2-7; TRBD2 aligns across 7 bases. The J segment lost 6 bases and the V segment lost 8 bases, leaving 4 bases of the junction unmatched. Germline V gene lookup returns CDR1 SNHLY and CDR2 FYNNEI. CDR3 length equals 11 residues.

The chain recombines TRBV11-2 with TRBJ1-5; TRBD1 matches 7 bases. Trimming removed 1 base from V and 4 bases from J; junction bases left unmatched: 1. CDR3 length equals 14 residues. The germline CDR1 and CDR2 sequences are SGHAT and FQNNGV. In nucleotides, the CDR3 is TGTGCCAGCAGCTTAGGACAGGGAAATCAGCCCCAGCATTTT. Its protein product is CASSLGQGNQPQHF.

V and J are TRBV7-2 and TRBJ2-3, with 10 bases fitting TRBD2. Germline V gene lookup returns CDR1 SGHTA and CDR2 FQGNSA. The CDR3 extends over 16 amino acids. V dropped 3 bases and J dropped 1; count of bases not matched to a gene: 4. For the CDR3, the DNA is TGTGCCAGCAGCTTCCTAGCGGGAGTGCGCACAGATACGCAGTATTTT. Residues: CASSFLAGVRTDTQYF.

This chain uses TRBV19 with TRBJ1-5; no clear D gene. There are 16 residues in the CDR3. Trimming cost V 5 bases and J 0 bases, with 14 bases left between them. From germline, CDR1 is LNHDA and CDR2 SQIVND (reference sequence). The CDR3: CASSPDLAYSNQPQHF. As DNA, the CDR3 is TGTGCCAGTAGTCCGGACTTGGCTTATAGCAATCAGCCCCAGCATTTT.

The CDR3 bases are TGTGCCAGCAGTTACCGACCGGAGGAGCAGTACTTC. It encodes CASSYRPEEQYF. The chain joins TRBV6-2 or TRBV6-3 to TRBJ2-7; D is uncertain. The CDR3 is made up of 12 amino acids. The germline gives CDR1 MNHEY, CDR2 SVGEGT. Trimming left V 2 bases short and J 7 bases short, with 9 bases between.

The CDR3 loop reads CASSRGSGEEAFF. The CDR3 DNA reads TGTGCCAGCAGTCGAGGGTCGGGGGAGGAAGCTTTCTTT. V gene TRBV7-3 combines with J gene TRBJ1-1; D may be TRBD1 (5 bases). The CDR3 sequence is 13 residues long. Germline V lookup: CDR1 SGHTA, CDR2 FQGTGA. V dropped 6 bases and J dropped 8 bases, with 16 bases sitting between them.

Only a few counts were recorded for this clone. The chain carries TRBV10-3 and TRBJ2-3, with TRBD2 matching over 10 bases. The CDR3 totals 17 residues. Germline V gene sequence: CDR1 ENHRY, CDR2 SYGVKD. V was pared by 2 bases and J by 1 base, with 6 bases of the junction left unmatched. This CDR3 is CAISERSSGSGTDTQYF. The CDR3 region has the DNA TGTGCCATCAGTGAGCGGTCTAGCGGGAGTGGCACAGATACGCAGTATTTT.

The chain has TRBV11-1 and TRBJ2-2, with TRBD2 matching 11 bases. Trimming cost V 4 bases and J 10 bases; bases outside gene matches: 8. The CDR3 is 15 amino acids. Looked up from germline, CDR1 is SGHAT and CDR2 is FQDESV (reference sequence). The CDR3 DNA follows: TGTGCCAGCAGCTCCACTAGCGGGAGAATGGAGGAGCTGTTTTTT. It codes for CASSSTSGRMEELFF. Full variable domain (outside the CDR3, taken from reference TRBV11-1 and TRBJ2-2): EAEVAQSPRYKITEKSQAVAFWCDPISGHATLYWYRQILGQGPELLVQFQDESVVDDSQLPKDRFSAERLKGVDSTLKIQPAELGDSAMYLCASSSTSGRMEELFFGEGSRLTVL.

This chain connects TRBV2 to TRBJ1-6, with TRBD1 matching 7 bases. V lost 6 bases, J lost 9 bases, and 8 bases stayed unmatched. Germline V gene data show CDR1 as SNHLY and CDR2 as FYNNEI. CDR3 length: 14 amino acids. The CDR3 here is CASRVGTAGSPLHF. In DNA, the CDR3 is TGTGCCAGCAGGGTTGGGACAGCCGGTTCACCCCTCCACTTT.

J is TRBJ2-6 and V is TRBV29-1; perhaps TRBD1 as D (5 bases). The CDR3 is 14 residues long. Trimming stripped 4 bases from V and 4 bases from J, with 11 bases between. Per the germline V gene, CDR1 is SQVTM and CDR2 is ANQGSEA. CDR3 in amino acids: CSVGTGTGANVLTF. CDR3 sequence (DNA): TGCAGCGTTGGTACAGGCACGGGGGCCAACGTCCTGACTTTC.

The gene calls are TRBV6-2 or TRBV6-3 and TRBJ2-5; no clear D gene. This CDR3 spans 12 amino acids. Germline V gene data show CDR1 as MNHEY and CDR2 as SVGEGT. V was clipped by 5 bases and J by 5 bases, with 9 bases between them. This CDR3 is CASSLREETQYF. The CDR3 DNA follows: TGTGCCAGCAGTCTCCGTGAGGAGACCCAGTACTTC.

The CDR3 DNA reads TGTGCCAGCAGTGAGACTAGCGGGTTCGACGAGCAGTACTTC. This codes for CASSETSGFDEQYF. This chain connects TRBV27 to TRBJ2-7; 10 bases align to TRBD2. The CDR3 is made up of 14 amino acids. Germline V gene data show CDR1 as MNHEY and CDR2 as SMNVEV (reference sequence). V shed 5 bases and J 5 bases; nucleotides not matched to a gene: 6.